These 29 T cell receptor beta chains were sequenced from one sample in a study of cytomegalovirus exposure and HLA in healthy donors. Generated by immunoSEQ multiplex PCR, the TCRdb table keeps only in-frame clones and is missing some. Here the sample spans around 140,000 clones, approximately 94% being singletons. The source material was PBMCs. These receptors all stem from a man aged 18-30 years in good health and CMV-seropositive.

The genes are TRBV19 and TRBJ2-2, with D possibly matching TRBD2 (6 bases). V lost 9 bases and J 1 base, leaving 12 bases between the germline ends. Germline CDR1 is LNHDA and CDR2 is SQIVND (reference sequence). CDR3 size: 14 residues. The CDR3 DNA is TGTGCCAGCGCTAGCGCCCAGAACACCGGGGAGCTGTTTTTT. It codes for CASASAQNTGELFF.

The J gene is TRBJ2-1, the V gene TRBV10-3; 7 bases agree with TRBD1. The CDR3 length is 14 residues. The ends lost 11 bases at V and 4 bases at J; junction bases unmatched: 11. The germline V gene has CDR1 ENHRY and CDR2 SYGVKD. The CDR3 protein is CAATPGTEYNEQFF. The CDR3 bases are TGTGCCGCCACCCCCGGGACAGAATACAATGAGCAGTTCTTC.

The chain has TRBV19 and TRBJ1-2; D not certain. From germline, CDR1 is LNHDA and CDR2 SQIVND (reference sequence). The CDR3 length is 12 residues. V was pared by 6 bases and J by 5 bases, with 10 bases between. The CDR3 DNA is TGTGCCAGTAGGAAAGAGAAGTATGGCTACACCTTC. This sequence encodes CASRKEKYGYTF.

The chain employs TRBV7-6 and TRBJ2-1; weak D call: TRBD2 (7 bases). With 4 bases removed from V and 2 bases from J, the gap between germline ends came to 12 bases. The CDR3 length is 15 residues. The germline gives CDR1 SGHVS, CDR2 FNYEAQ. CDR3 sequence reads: CASSSQGGAYNEQFF. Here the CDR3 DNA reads TGTGCCAGCAGCTCCCAAGGGGGGGCCTACAATGAGCAGTTCTTC.

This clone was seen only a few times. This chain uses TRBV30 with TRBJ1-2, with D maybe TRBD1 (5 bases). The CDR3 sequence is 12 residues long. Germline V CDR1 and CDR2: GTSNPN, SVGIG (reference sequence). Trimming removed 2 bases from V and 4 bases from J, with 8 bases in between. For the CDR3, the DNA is TGTGCCTGGAGTCGACAGATCTATGGCTACACCTTC. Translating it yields CAWSRQIYGYTF.

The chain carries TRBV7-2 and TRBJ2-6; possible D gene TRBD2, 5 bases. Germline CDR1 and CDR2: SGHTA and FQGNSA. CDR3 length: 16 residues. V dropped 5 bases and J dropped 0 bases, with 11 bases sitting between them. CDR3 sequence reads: CASSERRGSGANVLTF. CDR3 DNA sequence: TGTGCCAGCAGCGAACGACGGGGCTCTGGGGCCAACGTCCTGACTTTC.

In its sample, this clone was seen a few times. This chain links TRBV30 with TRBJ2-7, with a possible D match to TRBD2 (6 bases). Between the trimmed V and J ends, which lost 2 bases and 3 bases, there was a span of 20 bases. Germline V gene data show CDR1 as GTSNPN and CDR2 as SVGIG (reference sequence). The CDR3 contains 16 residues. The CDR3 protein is CAWSTKKRTNYYEQYF. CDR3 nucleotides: TGTGCCTGGAGTACGAAAAAGCGGACTAACTACTACGAGCAGTACTTC.

The chain's CDR3 is CASSRQVQANNEQFF. The CDR3 nucleotides read TGTGCCAGCAGCCGACAGGTCCAAGCAAACAATGAGCAGTTCTTC. V gene TRBV7-8 combines with J gene TRBJ2-1; D is possibly TRBD1 (6 bases). Trimming removed 5 bases at V and 5 bases at J, with 16 bases between. Germline-derived CDR1 and CDR2 are SGHVS and FQNEAQ. The CDR3 runs to 15 residues. The variable domain in full, completed from reference TRBV7-8 and TRBJ2-1, reads GAGVSQSPRYKVAKRGQDVALRCDPISGHVSLFWYQQALGQGPEFLTYFQNEAQLDKSGLPSDRFFAERPEGSVSTLKIQRTQQEDSAVYLCASSRQVQANNEQFFGPGTRLTVL.

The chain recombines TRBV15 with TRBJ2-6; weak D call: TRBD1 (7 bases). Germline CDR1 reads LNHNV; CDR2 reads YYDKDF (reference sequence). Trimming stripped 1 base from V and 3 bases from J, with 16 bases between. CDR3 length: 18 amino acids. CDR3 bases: TGTGCCACCAGCAGAGGTGGTGGCAGGGGGGTTGGGGCCAACGTCCTGACTTTC. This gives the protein CATSRGGGRGVGANVLTF.

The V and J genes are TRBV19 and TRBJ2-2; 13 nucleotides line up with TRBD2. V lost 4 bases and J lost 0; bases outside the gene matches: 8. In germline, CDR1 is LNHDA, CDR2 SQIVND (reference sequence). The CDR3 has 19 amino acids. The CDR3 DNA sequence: TGTGCCAGTAGTAGAGGACTAGCGGGAGACCTCGCGAACACCGGGGAGCTGTTTTTT. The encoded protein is CASSRGLAGDLANTGELFF.

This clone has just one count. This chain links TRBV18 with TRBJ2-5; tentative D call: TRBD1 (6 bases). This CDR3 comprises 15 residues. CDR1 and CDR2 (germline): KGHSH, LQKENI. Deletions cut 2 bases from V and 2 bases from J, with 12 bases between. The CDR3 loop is CASSPIGQTQETQYF. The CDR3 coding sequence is TGTGCCAGCTCACCAATTGGACAGACACAAGAGACCCAGTACTTC.

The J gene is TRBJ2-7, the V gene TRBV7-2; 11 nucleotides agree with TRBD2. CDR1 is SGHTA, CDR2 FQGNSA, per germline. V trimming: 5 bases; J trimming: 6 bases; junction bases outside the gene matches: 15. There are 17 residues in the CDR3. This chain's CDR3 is CASSPTRRASGRFEQYF. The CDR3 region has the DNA TGTGCCAGCAGCCCAACACGAAGGGCTAGCGGGAGGTTCGAGCAGTACTTC.

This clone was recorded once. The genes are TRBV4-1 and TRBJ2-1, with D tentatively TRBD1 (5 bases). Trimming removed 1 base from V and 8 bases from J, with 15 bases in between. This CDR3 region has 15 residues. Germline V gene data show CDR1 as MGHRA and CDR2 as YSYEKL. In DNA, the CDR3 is TGCGCCAGCAGCCAAGCAGAGCAGGGAAGCTATGAGCAGTTCTTC. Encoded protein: CASSQAEQGSYEQFF.

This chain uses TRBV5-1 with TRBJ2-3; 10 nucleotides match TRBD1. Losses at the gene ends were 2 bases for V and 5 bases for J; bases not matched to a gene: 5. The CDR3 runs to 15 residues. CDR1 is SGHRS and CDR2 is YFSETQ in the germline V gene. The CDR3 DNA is TGCGCCAGCAGCTTCCGGGACAGGGGACGAGATACGCAGTATTTT. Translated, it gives CASSFRDRGRDTQYF.

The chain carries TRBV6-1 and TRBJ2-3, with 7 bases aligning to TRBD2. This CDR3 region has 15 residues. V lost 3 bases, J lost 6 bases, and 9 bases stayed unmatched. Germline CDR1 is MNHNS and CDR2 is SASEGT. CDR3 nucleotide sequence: TGTGCCAGCAGTGAGGTAGCGGGTGACCGTGATACGCAGTATTTT. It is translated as CASSEVAGDRDTQYF.

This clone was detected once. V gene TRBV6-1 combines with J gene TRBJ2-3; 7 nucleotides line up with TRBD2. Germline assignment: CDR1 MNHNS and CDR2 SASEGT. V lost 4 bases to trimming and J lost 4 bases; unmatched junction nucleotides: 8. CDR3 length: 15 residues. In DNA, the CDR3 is TGTGCCAGCAGTGTGACTAGCTTGGGCGCAGATACGCAGTATTTT. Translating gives CASSVTSLGADTQYF.

In DNA form, the CDR3 reads TGTGCCAGCAGTGACTCGACAGGGTGGGAACTGGATGGCTACACCTTC. Translated: CASSDSTGWELDGYTF. The gene calls are TRBV6-4 and TRBJ1-2; 7 bases fit TRBD1. Trimming took 0 bases from V and 6 from J; bases not matched to a gene: 10. The CDR3 spans 16 residues. The germline gives CDR1 MRHNA, CDR2 SNTAGT.

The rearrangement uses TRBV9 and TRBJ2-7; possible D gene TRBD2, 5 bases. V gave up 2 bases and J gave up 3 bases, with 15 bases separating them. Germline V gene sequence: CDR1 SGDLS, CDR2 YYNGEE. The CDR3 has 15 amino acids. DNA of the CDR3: TGTGCCAGCAGCGTGGACGGGGTGGGCCTCTACGAGCAGTACTTC. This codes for CASSVDGVGLYEQYF.

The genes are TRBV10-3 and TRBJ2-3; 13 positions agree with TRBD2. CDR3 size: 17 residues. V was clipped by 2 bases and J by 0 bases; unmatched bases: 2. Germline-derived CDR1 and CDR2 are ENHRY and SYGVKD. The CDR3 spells CAISETLAGGSTDTQYF. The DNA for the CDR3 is TGTGCCATCAGTGAGACACTAGCGGGAGGGAGCACAGATACGCAGTATTTT.

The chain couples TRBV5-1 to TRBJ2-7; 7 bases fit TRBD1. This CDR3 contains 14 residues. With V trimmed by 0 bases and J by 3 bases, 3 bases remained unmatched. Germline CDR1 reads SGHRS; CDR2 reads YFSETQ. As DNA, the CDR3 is TGCGCCAGCAGCTTGGCTTCAGGGGGCTACGAGCAGTACTTC. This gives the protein CASSLASGGYEQYF.

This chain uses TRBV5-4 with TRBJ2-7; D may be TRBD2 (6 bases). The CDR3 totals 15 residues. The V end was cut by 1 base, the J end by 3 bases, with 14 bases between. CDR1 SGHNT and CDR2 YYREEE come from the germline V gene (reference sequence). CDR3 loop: CASSLPGTLIYEQYF. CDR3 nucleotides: TGTGCCAGCAGCTTGCCCGGGACTCTGATCTACGAGCAGTACTTC.

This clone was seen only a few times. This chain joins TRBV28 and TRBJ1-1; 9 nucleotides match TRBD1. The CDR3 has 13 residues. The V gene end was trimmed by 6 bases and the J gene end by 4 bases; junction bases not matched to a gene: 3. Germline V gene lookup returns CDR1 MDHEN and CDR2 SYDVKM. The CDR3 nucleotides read TGTGCCAGCAGGAGACAGGGGGGCACTGAAGCTTTCTTT. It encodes CASRRQGGTEAFF.

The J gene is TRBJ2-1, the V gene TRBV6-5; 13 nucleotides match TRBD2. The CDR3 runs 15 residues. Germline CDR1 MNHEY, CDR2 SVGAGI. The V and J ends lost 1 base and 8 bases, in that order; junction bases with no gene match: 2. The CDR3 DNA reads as TGTGCCAGCAGTTACTACGGACTAGCGGGAGATGAGCAGTTCTTC. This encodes CASSYYGLAGDEQFF.

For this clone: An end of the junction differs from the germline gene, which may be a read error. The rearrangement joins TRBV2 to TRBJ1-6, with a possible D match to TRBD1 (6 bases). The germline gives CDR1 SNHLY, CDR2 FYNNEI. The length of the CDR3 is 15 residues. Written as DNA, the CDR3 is TGTGCCAGCAGGGAAGACAGGCTAATTAATTCACCCCTCCACTTT. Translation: CASREDRLINSPLHF.

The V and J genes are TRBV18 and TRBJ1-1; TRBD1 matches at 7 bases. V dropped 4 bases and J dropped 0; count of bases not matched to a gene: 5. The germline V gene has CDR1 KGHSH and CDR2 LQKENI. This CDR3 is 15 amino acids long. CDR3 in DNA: TGTGCCAGCTCACGGGACAGACTCATGAACACTGAAGCTTTCTTT. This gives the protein CASSRDRLMNTEAFF.

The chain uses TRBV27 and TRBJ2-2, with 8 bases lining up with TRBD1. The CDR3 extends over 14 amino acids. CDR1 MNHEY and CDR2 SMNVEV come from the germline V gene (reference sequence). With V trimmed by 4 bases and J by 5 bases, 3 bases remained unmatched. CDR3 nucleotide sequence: TGTGCCAGCAGTTATACAGGGGGGACCGGGGAGCTGTTTTTT. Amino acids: CASSYTGGTGELFF.

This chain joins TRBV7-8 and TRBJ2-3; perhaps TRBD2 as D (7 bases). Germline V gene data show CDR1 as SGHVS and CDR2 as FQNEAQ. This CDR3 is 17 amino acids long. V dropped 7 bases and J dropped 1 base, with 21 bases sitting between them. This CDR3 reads CASTSPGGRIGTDTQYF. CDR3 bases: TGTGCCAGCACCTCCCCGGGGGGCAGGATTGGCACAGATACGCAGTATTTT. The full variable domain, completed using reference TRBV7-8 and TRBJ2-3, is GAGVSQSPRYKVAKRGQDVALRCDPISGHVSLFWYQQALGQGPEFLTYFQNEAQLDKSGLPSDRFFAERPEGSVSTLKIQRTQQEDSAVYLCASTSPGGRIGTDTQYFGPGTRLTVL.

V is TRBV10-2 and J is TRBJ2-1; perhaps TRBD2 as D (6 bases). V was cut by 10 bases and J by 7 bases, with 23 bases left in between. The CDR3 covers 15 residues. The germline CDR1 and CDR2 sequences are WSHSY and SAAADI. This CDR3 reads CATSAGLGPGNEQFF. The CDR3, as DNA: TGCGCCACCTCGGCGGGACTGGGACCTGGGAATGAGCAGTTCTTC.

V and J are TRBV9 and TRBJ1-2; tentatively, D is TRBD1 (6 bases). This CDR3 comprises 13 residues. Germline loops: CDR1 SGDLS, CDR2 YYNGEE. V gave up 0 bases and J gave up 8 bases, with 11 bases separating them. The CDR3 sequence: CASSVAQGNGYTF. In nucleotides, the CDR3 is TGTGCCAGCAGCGTAGCACAGGGTAACGGCTACACCTTC. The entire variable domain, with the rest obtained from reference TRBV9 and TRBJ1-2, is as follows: DSGVTQTPKHLITATGQRVTLRCSPRSGDLSVYWYQQSLDQGLQFLIQYYNGEERAKGNILERFSAQQFPDLHSELNLSSLELGDSALYFCASSVAQGNGYTFGSGTRLTVV.